These 6 T cell receptor beta chains came from one sample sequenced in a study of blood T cell repertoires in COVID-19. Sequencing used immunoSEQ multiplex PCR; TCRdb keeps in-frame clones, though not all of them. Counted here are 55,000 to 75,000 clones, around 67% occurring once; the ten biggest clones make up roughly 23%. The sequencing sample was made of peripheral blood. These TCRs come from a man aged 55 to 69 with acute or convalescent COVID-19.

The chain has TRBV19 and TRBJ1-1, with 7 bases aligning to TRBD1. The CDR3 covers 14 residues. V gave up 8 bases and J gave up 6 bases; unmatched junction bases: 12. The V gene's germline CDR1 is LNHDA and CDR2 SQIVND (reference sequence). The CDR3 loop reads CASLGQERGAEAFF. The CDR3 DNA sequence: TGTGCCAGTCTCGGACAGGAAAGGGGGGCTGAAGCTTTCTTT.

The chain joins TRBV4-1 to TRBJ1-4; D ambiguous. The CDR3 consists of 15 residues. Between the trimmed V and J ends, which lost 0 bases and 0 bases, there was a span of 5 bases. Looked up from germline, CDR1 is MGHRA and CDR2 is YSYEKL. CDR3 DNA sequence: TGCGCCAGCAGCCAAGACGAGGCAACTAATGAAAAACTGTTTTTT. This translates into CASSQDEATNEKLFF.

This clone came up a few times. The V gene is TRBV15, the J gene TRBJ2-3; possible D gene TRBD1, 7 bases. Trimming shortened V by 3 bases and J by 2 bases, and 15 bases separated the two germline ends. The CDR3 loop spans 16 amino acids. Germline V gene sequence: CDR1 LNHNV, CDR2 YYDKDF (reference sequence). CDR3 residues: CATSRGGQLVTDTQYF. The CDR3 DNA reads as TGTGCCACCAGCAGGGGGGGACAGCTCGTCACAGATACGCAGTATTTT.

With respect to this clone: Other DNA sequences from this sample encode an identical CDR3 as well. The rearrangement uses TRBV24-1 and TRBJ2-1; 7 bases agree with TRBD1. CDR3 length equals 13 residues. The germline gives CDR1 KGHDR, CDR2 SFDVKD. The ends lost 3 bases at V and 7 bases at J; junction bases unmatched: 2. The CDR3 reads CATSDDRVNEQFF. The CDR3 region has the DNA TGTGCCACCAGTGATGACAGGGTTAATGAGCAGTTCTTC.

This rearrangement joins TRBV9 to TRBJ1-4; D is undetermined. The CDR3 is made up of 14 amino acids. The V and J ends lost 4 bases and 4 bases respectively, with 11 bases between them. CDR1 is SGDLS and CDR2 is YYNGEE in the germline V gene. The CDR3 DNA is TGTGCCAGCAGCAACCGGGAACATAATGAAAAACTGTTTTTT. Translated: CASSNREHNEKLFF.

This clone was seen once. This chain links TRBV6-4 with TRBJ2-7; D is unclear. V was shortened by 7 bases and J by 9 bases, with 22 bases between the two germline ends. Germline CDR1 and CDR2: MRHNA and SNTAGT. This CDR3 has 14 amino acids. In DNA form, the CDR3 reads TGTGCCAGCAAGGTTCCGGAGCCGATCCGATGGCAGTACGTC. Its protein product is CASKVPEPIRWQYV.